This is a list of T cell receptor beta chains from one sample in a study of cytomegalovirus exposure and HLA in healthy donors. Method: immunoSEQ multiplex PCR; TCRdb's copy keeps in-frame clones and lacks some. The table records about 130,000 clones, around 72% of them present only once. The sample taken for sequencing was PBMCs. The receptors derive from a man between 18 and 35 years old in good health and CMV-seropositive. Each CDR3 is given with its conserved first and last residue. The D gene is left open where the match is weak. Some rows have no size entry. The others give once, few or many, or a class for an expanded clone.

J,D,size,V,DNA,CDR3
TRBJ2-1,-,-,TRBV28,TGTGCCGGAGGGACGCCCGGTGAGCAGTTCTTC,CAGGTPGEQFF
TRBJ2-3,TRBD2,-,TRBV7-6,TGTGCCAGCAGCTTAGCGCTAAGGGGTAGCGGGAGTGGCACAGATACGCAGTATTTT,CASSLALRGSGSGTDTQYF
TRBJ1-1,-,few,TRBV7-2,TGTGCCAGCACAATGAACACTGAAGCTTTCTTT,CASTMNTEAFF
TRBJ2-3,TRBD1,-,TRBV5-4,TGTGCCAGCAGGCAGGGGGCGATGAGCACAGATACGCAGTATTTT,CASRQGAMSTDTQYF
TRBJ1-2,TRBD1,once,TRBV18,TGTGCCAGCTCACCACCGGACAGGGCTAACTATGGCTACACCTTC,CASSPPDRANYGYTF
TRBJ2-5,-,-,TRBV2,TGTGCCAGCGGGGGGAGGTCCTGGGAGACCCAGTACTTC,CASGGRSWETQYF
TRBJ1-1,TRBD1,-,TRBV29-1,TGCAGCGTTGTCCAACAGGGGGGTACTGAAGCTTTCTTT,CSVVQQGGTEAFF
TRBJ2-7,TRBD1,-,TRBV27,TGTGCCAGCAATCCGGGACAGGACCCCTACGAGCAGTACTTC,CASNPGQDPYEQYF
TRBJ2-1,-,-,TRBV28,TGTGCCAGCAGTTTATATGGCGGGGCCTACAATGAGCAGTTCTTC,CASSLYGGAYNEQFF
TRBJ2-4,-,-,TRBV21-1,TGTGCCAGCAGCAAAGGAGGACAGGGAGGAAACATTCAGTACTTC,CASSKGGQGGNIQYF
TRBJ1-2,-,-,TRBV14,TGTGCCAGCAGCCAACTTTCGGGGGGGAACTATGGCTACACCTTC,CASSQLSGGNYGYTF
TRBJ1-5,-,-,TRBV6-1,TGTGCCAGCAGTGAAGGGGGGGTCCTCCAGCCCCAGCATTTT,CASSEGGVLQPQHF
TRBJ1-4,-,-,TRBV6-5,TGTGCCAGCAGTCGAACAGGGTTGGGGGAAAAACTGTTTTTT,CASSRTGLGEKLFF
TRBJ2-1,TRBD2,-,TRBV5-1,TGCGCCAGCAGCTTGGTACTAGCGGGGGACTATGAGCAGTTCTTC,CASSLVLAGDYEQFF
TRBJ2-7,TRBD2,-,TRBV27,TGTGCCAGCAGTTTTGAGACTAGCGGGAGGGCCAAGGAGCAGTACTTC,CASSFETSGRAKEQYF
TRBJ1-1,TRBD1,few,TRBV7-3,TGTGCCAGCAGCTTACGGGGACAGCACGAGTATGGTGGCACTGAAGCTTTCTTT,CASSLRGQHEYGGTEAFF
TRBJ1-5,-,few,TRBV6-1,TGTGCCAGCAGTGAGGGGGGACAGCCCCAGCATTTT,CASSEGGQPQHF
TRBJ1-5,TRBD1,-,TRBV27,TGTGCCAGCAGTCTTGGACAGGGGGACAATCAGCCCCAGCATTTT,CASSLGQGDNQPQHF
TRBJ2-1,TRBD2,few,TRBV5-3,TGTGCCAGAAGCTTGTACGGACTAGGGAACCCGAGCTCCTACAATGAGCAGTTCTTC,CARSLYGLGNPSSYNEQFF
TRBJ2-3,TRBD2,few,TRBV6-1,TGTGCCAGCACGTGGCTAGCGGCCCCAGATACGCAGTATTTT,CASTWLAAPDTQYF
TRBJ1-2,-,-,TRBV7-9,TGTGCCAGCAGCTCCACCCGGACACAGGCTAACTATGGCTACACCTTC,CASSSTRTQANYGYTF
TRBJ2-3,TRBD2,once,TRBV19,TGTGCCAGTAGGTTAGCGGGACTCAGCACAGATACGCAGTATTTT,CASRLAGLSTDTQYF
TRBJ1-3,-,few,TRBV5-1,TGCGCCAGCAGTCGTTATGCAGGGGATGGAAACACCATATATTTT,CASSRYAGDGNTIYF